The 13 T cell receptor beta chains given below trace back to one sample, sequenced in a study of T cell responses to AZD1222 COVID-19 vaccine. Generated by immunoSEQ multiplex PCR, the TCRdb table keeps only in-frame clones and is missing some. Among more than 50,000 clones listed, around nine tenths were seen once. The sample in question was peripheral blood, obtained on day 0 of AZD1222 vaccination. The origin of the receptors is an adult in good health.

V usage is TRBV9 and J usage is TRBJ2-7; TRBD1 aligns across 7 bases. The germline V gene encodes CDR1 SGDLS and CDR2 YYNGEE. Unmatched junction bases numbered 4, after V lost 0 bases and J lost 1 base. The CDR3 consists of 15 residues. CDR3 sequence reads: CASSVGDSPSYEQYF. In DNA, the CDR3 is TGTGCCAGCAGCGTAGGGGACAGTCCTTCCTACGAGCAGTACTTC.

This chain links TRBV5-1 with TRBJ1-3; TRBD1 matches at 7 bases. Trimming cost V 4 bases and J 6 bases; bases outside gene matches: 7. The CDR3 contains 14 residues. Germline CDR1 is SGHRS and CDR2 is YFSETQ. The CDR3 sequence is CASSAGTAKNTIYF. The CDR3 DNA follows: TGCGCCAGCAGCGCCGGGACAGCCAAAAACACCATATATTTT. Drawing the rest from reference TRBV5-1 and TRBJ1-3, the complete variable domain is KAGVTQTPRYLIKTRGQQVTLSCSPISGHRSVSWYQQTPGQGLQFLFEYFSETQRNKGNFPGRFSGRQFSNSRSEMNVSTLELGDSALYLCASSAGTAKNTIYFGEGSWLTVV.

This rearrangement joins TRBV6-5 to TRBJ1-1, with 9 bases matching TRBD1. The V and J ends lost 6 bases and 4 bases, in that order; junction bases with no gene match: 9. Germline V lookup: CDR1 MNHEY, CDR2 SVGAGI. The CDR3 length is 15 residues. The CDR3 sequence is CASRSSGTGFTEAFF. The CDR3 coding sequence is TGTGCCAGCAGGTCAAGCGGGACAGGGTTCACTGAAGCTTTCTTT.

This clone was recorded once. The chain combines TRBV19 with TRBJ2-7, with a tentative D call TRBD1 (6 bases). The germline V gene has CDR1 LNHDA and CDR2 SQIVND (reference sequence). The CDR3 extends over 13 amino acids. The V end was cut by 4 bases, the J end by 3 bases, with 10 bases between. The CDR3 loop is CASSSGTLYEQYF. The CDR3 DNA reads TGTGCCAGTAGTAGTGGGACACTCTACGAGCAGTACTTC.

This chain uses TRBV3-1 (or the pseudogene TRBV3-2) with TRBJ2-3; 8 nucleotides align to TRBD2. CDR1 is LGHDT and CDR2 is YNNKEL in the germline V gene (reference sequence). J lost 4 bases, V lost 1 base, and 7 bases had no gene match. CDR3 size: 16 residues. CDR3 loop: CASSQAGGEWADTQYF. The CDR3 DNA follows: TGTGCCAGCAGCCAAGCCGGGGGGGAGTGGGCAGATACGCAGTATTTT.

Only one count was recorded for this clone. The rearrangement uses TRBV6-5 and TRBJ1-5, with 7 positions matching TRBD1. Losses at the gene ends were 8 bases for V and 4 bases for J; bases not matched to a gene: 8. The CDR3 has 14 amino acids. Germline CDR1 and CDR2: MNHEY and SVGAGI. The CDR3 coding sequence is TGTGCCAGCTCATCGGGACAGCCGAATCAGCCCCAGCATTTT. Amino acids: CASSSGQPNQPQHF.

The count of this clone is one. The rearrangement uses TRBV7-8 and TRBJ1-2, with D hard to call. The germline V gene has CDR1 SGHVS and CDR2 FQNEAQ. This CDR3 comprises 13 residues. Trimming removed 0 bases at V and 4 bases at J, with 6 bases between. The CDR3 region has the DNA TGTGCCAGCAGCTTAGCCATCGGCTATGGCTACACCTTC. Protein: CASSLAIGYGYTF.

The chain has TRBV10-2 and TRBJ2-6; possible D gene TRBD1, 6 bases. CDR3 length equals 15 residues. V dropped 4 bases and J dropped 3 bases, with 10 bases sitting between them. Germline V CDR1 and CDR2: WSHSY, SAAADI. This CDR3 is CASSVQGDGANVLTF. The CDR3 DNA is TGCGCCAGCAGTGTACAGGGAGATGGGGCCAACGTCCTGACTTTC.

As for this clone: Other DNA sequences in the same sample also yield this CDR3. The rearrangement uses TRBV6-5 and TRBJ2-1; perhaps TRBD2 as D (5 bases). The length of the CDR3 is 11 residues. The V and J ends lost 5 bases and 6 bases respectively, with 5 bases between them. Germline CDR1 is MNHEY and CDR2 is SVGAGI. The CDR3: CASSTSNEQFF. CDR3 nucleotides: TGTGCCAGCAGTACTAGCAATGAGCAGTTCTTC.

The rearrangement uses TRBV25-1 and TRBJ1-2; TRBD1 is a possible D gene (6 bases). The germline V gene has CDR1 MGHDK and CDR2 SYGVNS. The CDR3 is made up of 15 amino acids. V shed 8 bases and J shed 8 bases, with 24 bases lying between them. CDR3 sequence reads: CASSDPRGGGGGYTF. The DNA of the CDR3 is TGTGCCAGCTCCGATCCCCGCGGGGGGGGCGGGGGCTACACCTTC.

The chain joins TRBV5-1 to TRBJ1-1; 8 bases match TRBD1. The CDR3 sequence is 15 residues long. The V and J ends lost 4 bases and 6 bases, in that order; junction bases with no gene match: 11. The germline gives CDR1 SGHRS, CDR2 YFSETQ. The CDR3 nucleotides read TGCGCCAGCAGCAAGGACAGGGCGACGACGGCTGAAGCTTTCTTT. Encoded protein: CASSKDRATTAEAFF.

V and J are TRBV2 and TRBJ1-3, with 8 bases identical to TRBD1. This CDR3 has 15 residues. Germline lookup yields CDR1 SNHLY and CDR2 FYNNEI. Trimming took 6 bases from V and 1 from J; bases not matched to a gene: 5. The CDR3 region is CASRGQVLSGNTIYF. CDR3 coding DNA: TGTGCCAGCAGGGGACAGGTGCTGTCTGGAAACACCATATATTTT.

The V and J genes are TRBV25-1 and TRBJ2-7; 7 nucleotides match TRBD2. This CDR3 region has 15 residues. The V gene end was trimmed by 3 bases and the J gene end by 3 bases; junction bases not matched to a gene: 8. CDR1 MGHDK and CDR2 SYGVNS come from the germline V gene. The CDR3: CASSDPLSGVYEQYF. As DNA, the CDR3 is TGTGCCAGCAGTGACCCACTCAGCGGGGTCTACGAGCAGTACTTC.